Listed here are 14 T cell receptor beta chains from one sample, sequenced in a study of T-cell memory formation after mild COVID-19. One entry per CDR3 protein, called by TCRdb with MiXCR from the 5' RACE reads. This table has 300,000 to 400,000 distinct CDR3 sequences, around 28% appearing once. The sample taken for sequencing was PBMCs or a T cell subset sorted from them (not recorded which). These receptors were taken from an adult woman who had mild COVID-19 (a few samples of this study predate the infection). Cell type and time point are not known.

This clonotype turned up a few times. The chain has TRBV24-1 and TRBJ2-1, with TRBD2 identical over 8 bases. J gave up 2 bases and V 5 bases, and 16 bases lay outside the gene matches. The CDR3 loop spans 19 amino acids. Per germline, CDR1 KGHDR and CDR2 SFDVKD. The CDR3, as DNA: TGTGCCACCAGTGTTTCAGCGGGAGCTAGGGCTGGGGCCTACAATGAGCAGTTCTTC. It is translated as CATSVSAGARAGAYNEQFF.

The V gene is TRBV24-1, the J gene TRBJ2-1; 7 bases are a match to TRBD2. Germline V gene sequence: CDR1 KGHDR, CDR2 SFDVKD. The CDR3 length is 14 residues. After removal of 8 bases from V and 7 bases from J, the junction contained 10 bases not matched to a gene. The CDR3 spells CATTERDRENEQFF. CDR3 DNA sequence: TGTGCCACCACCGAGCGGGACCGGGAGAATGAGCAGTTCTTC.

This clonotype was picked up many times. The CDR3 coding sequence is TGTGCCAGCAGGCAACAGGATGGCAATCAGCCCCAGCATTTT. Translating it yields CASRQQDGNQPQHF. V gene TRBV12-3 or TRBV12-4 combines with J gene TRBJ1-5, with D perhaps matching TRBD1 (5 bases). Between the trimmed V and J ends, which lost 6 bases and 2 bases, there was a span of 11 bases. This CDR3 is 14 amino acids long.

There are a few counts of this clonotype. V gene TRBV6-6 combines with J gene TRBJ2-5, with a weak D call TRBD2 (6 bases). Per germline, CDR1 MNHNY and CDR2 SVGAGI (reference sequence). V gave up 6 bases and J gave up 4 bases, with 12 bases separating them. This CDR3 contains 13 residues. The CDR3 reads CASSPLGGETQYF. Written as DNA, the CDR3 is TGTGCCAGCAGCCCCTTGGGGGGAGAGACCCAGTACTTC.

This clonotype was detected only a few times. The V call is TRBV5-1, the J call TRBJ2-2; TRBD1 agrees at 9 bases. Germline CDR1 SGHRS, CDR2 YFSETQ. V gave up 4 bases and J gave up 1 base; unmatched junction bases: 5. This CDR3 comprises 16 residues. The CDR3 is CASSGPGQGNTGELFF. The CDR3 region has the DNA TGCGCCAGCAGCGGGCCGGGACAGGGGAACACCGGGGAGCTGTTTTTT.

V is TRBV5-1 and J is TRBJ2-7; 8 bases are a match to TRBD1. The CDR3 runs to 15 residues. CDR1 and CDR2 (germline): SGHRS, YFSETQ. The J segment lost 3 bases and the V segment lost 0 bases, leaving 5 bases of the junction unmatched. CDR3 in amino acids: CASSLGTGTRYEQYF. The CDR3 nucleotides are TGCGCCAGCAGCTTGGGGACAGGGACTCGCTACGAGCAGTACTTC.

A few counts support this clonotype. The chain uses TRBV9 and TRBJ2-7; D may be TRBD1 (6 bases). Germline lookup yields CDR1 SGDLS and CDR2 YYNGEE. The length of the CDR3 is 16 residues. Trimming pared 1 base from V and 2 bases from J, leaving 16 bases between. Here the CDR3 reads CASSVSFGQPTYEQYF. The CDR3 nucleotides are TGTGCCAGCAGCGTATCCTTCGGACAGCCTACCTACGAGCAGTACTTC.

For this clonotype: This CDR3 fails to terminate in the conserved phenylalanine or tryptophan, so it likely reflects a read error. This chain links TRBV5-1 with TRBJ2-5; D is perhaps TRBD1 (6 bases). This CDR3 is built from 15 residues. CDR1 and CDR2 (germline): SGHRS, YFSETQ. Trimming took off 4 bases at V and 2 bases at J, with 15 bases between the two ends. CDR3 sequence (DNA): TGCGCCAGCAGCCCGGGGACACCTCTTCAAGAGACCCAGTACCTC. Its translation: CASSPGTPLQETQYL.

This chain uses TRBV29-1 with TRBJ2-2; D remains ambiguous. Germline-derived CDR1 and CDR2 are SQVTM and ANQGSEA. Trimming cost V 5 bases and J 1 base, with 8 bases left between them. The CDR3 covers 13 residues. CDR3: CSVLSGNTGELFF. CDR3 bases: TGCAGCGTTCTTTCAGGGAACACCGGGGAGCTGTTTTTT.

Written as DNA, the CDR3 is TGCGCCAGCTCCCCTTCCGGGAGGGACACCGGGGAGCTGTTTTTT. Translating it yields CASSPSGRDTGELFF. The V and J genes are TRBV5-1 and TRBJ2-2, with 8 bases that match TRBD2. The CDR3 is 15 residues long. Germline CDR1 and CDR2: SGHRS and YFSETQ. J lost 3 bases, V lost 7 bases, and 8 bases had no gene match.

The chain has TRBV25-1 and TRBJ2-5; D gene unclear. The V gene lost 2 bases and the J gene lost 4 bases, with 5 bases spanning the gap. Germline CDR1 MGHDK, CDR2 SYGVNS. The CDR3 is made up of 12 amino acids. Here the CDR3 DNA reads TGTGCCAGCAGTGAACCCCCAGAGACCCAGTACTTC. Its protein product is CASSEPPETQYF. The complete variable domain, with remaining parts taken from reference TRBV25-1 and TRBJ2-5, reads EADIYQTPRYLVIGTGKKITLECSQTMGHDKMYWYQQDPGMELHLIHYSYGVNSTEKGDLSSESTVSRIRTEHFPLTLESARPSHTSQYLCASSEPPETQYFGPGTRLLVL.

The genes are TRBV19 and TRBJ1-6; D is possibly TRBD1 (6 bases). V was cut by 7 bases and J by 7 bases, with 11 bases left in between. Germline lookup yields CDR1 LNHDA and CDR2 SQIVND (reference sequence). There are 13 residues in the CDR3. CDR3 DNA: TGTGCCAGTAAGGACAGCCTAAATTCACCCCTCCACTTT. It yields the protein CASKDSLNSPLHF.

The genes are TRBV3-1 and TRBJ1-1; a weak D match, TRBD1 (5 bases). CDR1 is LGHDT, CDR2 YNNKEL, per germline (reference sequence). This CDR3 is built from 15 residues. V was trimmed by 1 base and J by 4 bases, leaving 13 bases between them. CDR3 protein: CASSQVQGRSTEAFF. In nucleotides, the CDR3 is TGTGCCAGCAGCCAAGTGCAGGGTCGGAGCACTGAAGCTTTCTTT.

The chain carries TRBV6-1 and TRBJ2-1; 8 nucleotides agree with TRBD2. Germline V gene data show CDR1 as MNHNS and CDR2 as SASEGT. J was trimmed by 1 base and V by 3 bases; bases with no gene match: 2. The CDR3 runs to 15 residues. This CDR3 reads CASSDIAGSYNEQFF. The CDR3 nucleotides are TGTGCCAGCAGTGATATAGCGGGGTCCTACAATGAGCAGTTCTTC.